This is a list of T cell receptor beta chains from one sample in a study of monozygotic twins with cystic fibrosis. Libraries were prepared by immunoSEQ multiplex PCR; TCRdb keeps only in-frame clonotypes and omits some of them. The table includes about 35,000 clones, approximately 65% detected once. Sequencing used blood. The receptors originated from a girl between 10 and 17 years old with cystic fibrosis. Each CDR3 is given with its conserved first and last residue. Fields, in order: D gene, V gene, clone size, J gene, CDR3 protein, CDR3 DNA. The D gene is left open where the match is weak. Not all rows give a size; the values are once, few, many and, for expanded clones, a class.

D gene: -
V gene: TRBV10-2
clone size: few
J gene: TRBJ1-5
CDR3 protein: CASFDGSSPQHF
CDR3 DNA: TGCGCCAGCTTCGACGGAAGTTCGCCCCAGCATTTT

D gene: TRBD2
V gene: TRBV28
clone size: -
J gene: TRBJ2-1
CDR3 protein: CASRSPVPGLAYEQFF
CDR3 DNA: TGTGCCAGCAGATCACCCGTCCCGGGACTAGCCTATGAGCAGTTCTTC

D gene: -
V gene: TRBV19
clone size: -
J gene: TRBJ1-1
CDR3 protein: CASSIDHRNTEAFF
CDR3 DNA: TGTGCCAGTAGTATAGATCACCGGAACACTGAAGCTTTCTTT

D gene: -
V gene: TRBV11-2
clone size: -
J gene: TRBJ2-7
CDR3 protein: CASSWSRTASYEQYF
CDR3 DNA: TGTGCCAGCAGCTGGTCAAGGACGGCCTCCTACGAGCAGTACTTC

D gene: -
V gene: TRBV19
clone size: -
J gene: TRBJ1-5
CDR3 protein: CASSIGSGPQHF
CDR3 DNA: TGTGCCAGTAGTATAGGCTCCGGGCCCCAGCATTTT

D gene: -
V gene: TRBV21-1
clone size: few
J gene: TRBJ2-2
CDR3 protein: CASATGPLANTGELFF
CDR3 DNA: TGTGCCAGCGCCACCGGGCCTCTCGCGAACACCGGGGAGCTGTTTTTT

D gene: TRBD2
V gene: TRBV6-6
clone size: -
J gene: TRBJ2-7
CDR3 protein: CASSTTFGRVYEQYF
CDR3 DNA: TGTGCCAGCAGTACAACTTTCGGGAGGGTCTACGAGCAGTACTTC

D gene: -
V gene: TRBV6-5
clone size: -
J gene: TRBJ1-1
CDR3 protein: CASSYSKRTEAFF
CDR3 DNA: TGTGCCAGCAGTTACTCGAAAAGAACTGAAGCTTTCTTT

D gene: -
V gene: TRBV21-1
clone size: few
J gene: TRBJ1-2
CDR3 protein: CASSKRGTCGYTF
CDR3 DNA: TGTGCCAGCAGCAAAAGGGGGACTTGTGGCTACACCTTC

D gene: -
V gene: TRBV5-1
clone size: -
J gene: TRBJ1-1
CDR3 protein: CASSAEGLNTEAFF
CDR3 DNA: TGCGCCAGCAGCGCTGAGGGACTGAACACTGAAGCTTTCTTT

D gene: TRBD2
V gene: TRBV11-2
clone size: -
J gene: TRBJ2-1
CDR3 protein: CASSYTSDREQFF
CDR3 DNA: TGTGCCAGCAGCTATACTAGCGACCGTGAGCAGTTCTTC

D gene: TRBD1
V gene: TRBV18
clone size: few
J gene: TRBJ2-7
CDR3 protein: CASSRNIGGTGTMYEQYF
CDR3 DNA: TGTGCCAGCTCACGAAACATAGGCGGGACAGGGACAATGTACGAGCAGTACTTC

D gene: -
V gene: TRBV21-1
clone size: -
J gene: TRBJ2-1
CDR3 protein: CASRGLAFSNEQFF
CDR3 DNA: TGTGCCAGCAGAGGACTAGCTTTTTCCAATGAGCAGTTCTTC

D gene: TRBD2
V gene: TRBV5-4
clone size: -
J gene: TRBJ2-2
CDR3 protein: CASSFPGLAGHGELFF
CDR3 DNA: TGTGCCAGCAGCTTCCCGGGACTAGCGGGCCATGGGGAGCTGTTTTTT

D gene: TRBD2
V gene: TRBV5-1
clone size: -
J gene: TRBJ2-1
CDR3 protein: CASSLAPASGYNEQFF
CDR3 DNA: TGCGCCAGCAGCTTGGCCCCGGCTAGCGGGTACAATGAGCAGTTCTTC

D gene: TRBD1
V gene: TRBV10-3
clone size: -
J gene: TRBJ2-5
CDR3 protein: CAISEIWDSPETQYF
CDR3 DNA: TGTGCCATCAGTGAGATTTGGGACAGCCCAGAGACCCAGTACTTC

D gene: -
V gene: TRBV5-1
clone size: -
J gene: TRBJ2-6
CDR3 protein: CASSLVSSLSGANVLTF
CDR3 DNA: TGCGCCAGCAGCTTGGTGAGTTCTCTGTCTGGGGCCAACGTCCTGACTTTC